These T cell receptor beta chains were read from a single sample in a study of shared clonotypes between healthy human individuals. The repertoire was sequenced with immunoSEQ multiplex PCR; TCRdb's copy has only in-frame clones and lacks some. Of about 2 million clones in the sample, about 95% are singletons; the top ten hold roughly 1%. Sequencing was done on a sample of naive CD8+ T cells sorted from blood. These TCRs come from a man aged 18 to 29 in good health. Each CDR3 is given with its conserved first and last residue. Fields, in order: J gene, D gene, clone size, V gene, CDR3 protein, CDR3 DNA. The D gene is left open where the match is weak. Where a row states a size, it is once, few, many or the class of an expanded clone; other rows omit it.

>TRBJ2-7|TRBD1|.|TRBV13
CASNLFTGDYEQYF
TGTGCCAGCAACTTATTTACAGGGGATTACGAGCAGTACTTC
>TRBJ1-1|.|.|TRBV9
CASSVKSGTEAFF
TGTGCCAGCAGCGTAAAGTCAGGCACTGAAGCTTTCTTT
>TRBJ2-7|.|.|TRBV9
CASSVGGDEQYF
TGTGCCAGCAGCGTAGGGGGAGACGAGCAGTACTTC
>TRBJ2-1|.|.|TRBV7-9
CASSNTAADEQFF
TGTGCCAGCAGCAATACTGCGGCGGATGAGCAGTTCTTC
>TRBJ2-7|TRBD2|.|TRBV29-1
CSVEDRRGYEQYF
TGCAGCGTTGAAGATCGGCGGGGGTACGAGCAGTACTTC
>TRBJ2-3|TRBD1|.|TRBV5-4
CASGFPGGQGTDTQYF
TGTGCCAGCGGATTCCCAGGGGGACAGGGTACAGATACGCAGTATTTT
>TRBJ2-1|TRBD2|.|TRBV19
CASSPRPLAYNEQFF
TGTGCCAGTAGTCCCCGCCCACTAGCGTACAATGAGCAGTTCTTC
>TRBJ1-4|.|.|TRBV28
CASSSRGAEKLFF
TGTGCCAGCAGTTCCCGGGGGGCTGAAAAACTGTTTTTT
>TRBJ2-7|.|.|TRBV27
CASSPGGGSDTRYEQYF
TGTGCCAGCAGTCCTGGTGGCGGGTCAGACACTAGGTACGAGCAGTACTTC
>TRBJ2-3|.|.|TRBV5-1
CASSLTEMARQGLGTQYF
TGCGCCAGCAGCTTGACAGAAATGGCTAGGCAAGGTCTCGGTACGCAGTATTTT
>TRBJ2-1|.|.|TRBV7-8
CASSLDPGPNNEQFF
TGTGCCAGCAGCTTAGACCCAGGCCCGAACAATGAGCAGTTCTTC
>TRBJ1-2|.|.|TRBV28
CASSFMAVGRYGYTF
TGTGCCAGCAGTTTTATGGCCGTCGGGCGCTATGGCTACACCTTC
>TRBJ2-1|.|once|TRBV7-9
CASSSPRSEQFF
TGTGCCAGCAGCTCCCCTAGGAGTGAGCAGTTCTTC
>TRBJ2-7|TRBD1|.|TRBV10-2
CASSELPGQGGSYEQYF
TGCGCCAGCAGTGAGCTCCCCGGACAGGGAGGCTCCTACGAGCAGTACTTC
>TRBJ2-5|.|.|TRBV7-9
CASSATPRGETQYF
TGTGCCAGCAGCGCGACCCCGCGGGGAGAGACCCAGTACTTC
>TRBJ2-5|TRBD2|.|TRBV5-6
CASSLTWGWREGKETQYF
TGTGCCAGCAGCTTGACGTGGGGCTGGCGGGAGGGTAAAGAGACCCAGTACTTC
>TRBJ2-7|.|.|TRBV27
CASSLGVVGGGYEQYF
TGTGCCAGCAGTTTAGGGGTCGTCGGGGGAGGCTACGAGCAGTACTTC
>TRBJ1-1|.|.|TRBV7-9
CASSPITGGGTEAFF
TGTGCCAGCAGCCCCATAACAGGAGGCGGCACTGAAGCTTTCTTT
>TRBJ2-7|.|once|TRBV5-4
CASSLEPGSEQYF
TGTGCCAGCAGCTTGGAGCCGGGAAGCGAGCAGTACTTC
>TRBJ2-3|.|.|TRBV13
CASSNGTFLDTQYF
TGTGCCAGCAGCAATGGGACATTTTTGGATACGCAGTATTTT